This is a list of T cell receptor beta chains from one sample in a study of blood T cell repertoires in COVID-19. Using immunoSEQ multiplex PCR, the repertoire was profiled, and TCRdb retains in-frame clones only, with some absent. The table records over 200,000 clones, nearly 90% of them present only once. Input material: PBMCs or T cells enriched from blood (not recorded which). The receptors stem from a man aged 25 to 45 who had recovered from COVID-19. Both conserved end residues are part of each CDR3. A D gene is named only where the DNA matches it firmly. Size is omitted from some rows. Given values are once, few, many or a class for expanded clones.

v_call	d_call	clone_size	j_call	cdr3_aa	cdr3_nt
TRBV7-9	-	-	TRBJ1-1	CASSTGRDEAFF	TGTGCCAGCAGCACAGGCAGGGATGAAGCTTTCTTT
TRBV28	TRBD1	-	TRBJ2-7	CASRETTGGRNEQYF	TGTGCCAGCAGAGAAACGACAGGGGGAAGGAACGAGCAGTACTTC
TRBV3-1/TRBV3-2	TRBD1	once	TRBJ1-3	CASSRSDRDQSNTIYF	TGTGCCAGCAGCCGATCCGACAGGGACCAAAGTAACACCATATATTTT
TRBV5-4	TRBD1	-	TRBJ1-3	CASSFDRGSGNTIYF	TGTGCCAGCAGCTTCGACAGGGGCTCTGGAAACACCATATATTTT
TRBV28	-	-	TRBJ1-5	CASSYLKTVINQPQHF	TGTGCCAGCAGTTACCTTAAGACAGTTATTAATCAGCCCCAGCATTTT
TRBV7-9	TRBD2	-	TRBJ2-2	CASSPRRLAGGPDTGELFF	TGTGCCAGCAGCCCTAGGCGACTAGCGGGGGGGCCCGACACCGGGGAGCTGTTTTTT
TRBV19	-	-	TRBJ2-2	CASSSQGPHTGELFF	TGTGCCAGTAGTTCGCAGGGGCCCCACACCGGGGAGCTGTTTTTT
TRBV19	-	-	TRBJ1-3	CASSITDGNTIYF	TGTGCCAGTAGTATAACAGATGGAAACACCATATATTTT
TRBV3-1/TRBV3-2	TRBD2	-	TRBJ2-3	CASSQGVSGGFIQDTQYF	TGTGCCAGCAGCCAAGGCGTTAGCGGGGGCTTCATCCAAGATACGCAGTATTTT
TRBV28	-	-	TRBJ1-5	CASIQGRRNQPQHF	TGTGCCAGCATTCAAGGCAGGAGGAATCAGCCCCAGCATTTT
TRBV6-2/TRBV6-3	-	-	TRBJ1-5	CASSSGSSSNQPQHF	TGTGCCAGCAGTTCCGGGTCGTCAAGCAATCAGCCCCAGCATTTT
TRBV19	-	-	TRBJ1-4	CASSLQVATNEKLFF	TGTGCCAGTAGTTTACAGGTTGCAACTAATGAAAAACTGTTTTTT
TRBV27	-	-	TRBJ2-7	CASSLSSHPQGSYEQYF	TGTGCCAGCAGTTTATCGTCGCACCCACAGGGATCCTACGAGCAGTACTTC
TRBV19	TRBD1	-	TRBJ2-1	CASNQGQGAANYNEQFF	TGTGCCAGTAATCAGGGACAGGGGGCGGCGAACTACAATGAGCAGTTCTTC
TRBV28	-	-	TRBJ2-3	CASTTQQGGDTDTQYF	TGTGCCAGCACCACCCAACAGGGCGGAGACACAGATACGCAGTATTTT
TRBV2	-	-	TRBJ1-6	CASRAQQGSNSPLHF	TGTGCCAGCAGGGCCCAACAGGGAAGTAATTCACCCCTCCACTTT
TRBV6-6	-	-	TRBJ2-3	CASRGVGTDTQYF	TGTGCCAGCCGGGGTGTGGGGACAGATACGCAGTATTTT
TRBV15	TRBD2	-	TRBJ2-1	CATSRVAGSYNEQFF	TGTGCCACCAGCAGAGTAGCGGGCTCCTACAATGAGCAGTTCTTC
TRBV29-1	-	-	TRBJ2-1	CSVQGGQHNEQFF	TGCAGCGTACAAGGCGGACAGCACAATGAGCAGTTCTTC
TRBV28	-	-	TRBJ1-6	CASSGEVSPLHF	TGTGCCAGCAGCGGCGAGGTTTCACCCCTCCACTTT
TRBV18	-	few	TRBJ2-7	CASSPSEGMILYEQYF	TGTGCCAGCTCACCATCGGAGGGCATGATACTCTACGAGCAGTACTTC
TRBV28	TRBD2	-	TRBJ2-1	CATQREPYNEQFF	TGTGCCACCCAGCGGGAGCCCTACAATGAGCAGTTCTTC
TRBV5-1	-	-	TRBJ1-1	CASSLVWVQGSGNTEAFF	TGCGCCAGCAGCTTGGTTTGGGTACAGGGAAGCGGGAACACTGAAGCTTTCTTT
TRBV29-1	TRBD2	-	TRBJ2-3	CSVKLAGGTDTQYF	TGCAGCGTAAAACTAGCGGGAGGGACGGATACGCAGTATTTT
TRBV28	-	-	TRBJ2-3	CASSSSDTQYF	TGTGCCAGCAGTTCGTCAGATACGCAGTATTTT
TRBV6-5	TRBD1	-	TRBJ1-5	CASSKGQGYRQPQHF	TGTGCCAGCAGCAAGGGACAGGGTTACCGTCAGCCCCAGCATTTT
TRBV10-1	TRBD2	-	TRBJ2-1	CATGGRLAGIHEQFF	TGCGCTACTGGGGGGAGACTAGCGGGAATTCATGAGCAGTTCTTC
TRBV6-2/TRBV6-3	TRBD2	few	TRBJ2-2	CASSYTGGPTGELFF	TGTGCCAGCAGTTACACGGGAGGGCCCACCGGGGAGCTGTTTTTT
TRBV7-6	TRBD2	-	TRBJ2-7	CASSFSRAGTYEQYF	TGTGCCAGCAGCTTCAGCCGAGCGGGGACCTACGAGCAGTACTTC
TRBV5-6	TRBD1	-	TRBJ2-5	CASSRGQGAETQYF	TGTGCCAGCAGCCGGGGACAGGGGGCGGAGACCCAGTACTTC
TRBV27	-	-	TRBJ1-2	CASSSGGDRFNYGYTF	TGTGCCAGCAGTTCGGGGGGTGACCGTTTTAACTATGGCTACACCTTC
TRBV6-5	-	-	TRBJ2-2	CASSPSGSNTGELFF	TGTGCCAGCAGTCCATCAGGGTCGAACACCGGGGAGCTGTTTTTT
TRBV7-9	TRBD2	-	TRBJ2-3	CASSLQSSGGDTQYF	TGTGCCAGCAGCTTACAGTCTAGCGGGGGAGATACGCAGTATTTT
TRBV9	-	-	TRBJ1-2	CVSQGNYGYTF	TGTGTCTCACAGGGAAACTATGGCTACACCTTC
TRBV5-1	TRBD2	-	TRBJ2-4	CASSSGTSGDIQYF	TGCGCCAGCAGCTCGGGGACTAGTGGCGACATTCAGTACTTC
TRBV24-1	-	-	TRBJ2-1	CATSGRGTEGSSYNEQFF	TGTGCCACCAGTGGTCGGGGGACAGAGGGGAGCTCCTACAATGAGCAGTTCTTC
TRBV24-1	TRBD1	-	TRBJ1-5	CATQGYGESQPQHF	TGTGCCACACAGGGGTACGGGGAGAGTCAGCCCCAGCATTTT
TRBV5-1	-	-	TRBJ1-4	CASSLGRTNEKLFF	TGCGCCAGCAGCTTGGGTCGAACTAATGAAAAACTGTTTTTT
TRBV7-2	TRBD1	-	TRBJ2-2	CASRPTGLNTGELFF	TGTGCCAGCAGGCCGACAGGGTTAAACACCGGGGAGCTGTTTTTT
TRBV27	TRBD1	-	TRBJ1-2	CASSSSVDRASYYGYTF	TGTGCCAGCAGTTCCTCTGTGGACAGGGCATCTTACTATGGCTACACCTTC
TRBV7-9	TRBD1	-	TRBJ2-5	CASSVLDRVETQYF	TGTGCCAGCAGCGTCCTGGACAGGGTTGAGACCCAGTACTTC
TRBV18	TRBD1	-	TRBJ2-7	CASSPPNDRGEQYF	TGTGCCAGCTCACCACCTAACGACAGGGGCGAGCAGTACTTC
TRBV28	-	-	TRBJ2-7	CASSFDSSVHEQYF	TGTGCCAGCAGTTTCGACAGTTCGGTCCACGAGCAGTACTTC
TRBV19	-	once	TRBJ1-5	CASSITTLTGNQPQHF	TGTGCCAGTAGTATTACGACCCTGACTGGCAATCAGCCCCAGCATTTT
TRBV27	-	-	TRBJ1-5	CASSPRGNQPQHF	TGTGCCAGCAGTCCACGGGGTAATCAGCCCCAGCATTTT
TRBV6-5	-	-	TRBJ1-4	CASSYSKGGGEKLFF	TGTGCCAGCAGTTACTCGAAAGGCGGCGGTGAAAAACTGTTTTTT
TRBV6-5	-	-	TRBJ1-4	CACGKGGWDEKLFF	TGTGCCTGCGGAAAGGGAGGGTGGGATGAAAAACTGTTTTTT
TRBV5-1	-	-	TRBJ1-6	CASSLVGGRGLNSPLHF	TGCGCCAGCAGCTTGGTGGGGGGGAGAGGTCTTAATTCACCCCTCCACTTT
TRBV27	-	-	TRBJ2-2	CASSSYTGELFF	TGTGCCAGCAGTTCCTACACCGGGGAGCTGTTTTTT
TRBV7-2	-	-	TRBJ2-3	CASSSGSGGRPAQYF	TGTGCCAGCAGCTCCGGATCGGGGGGCCGTCCGGCGCAGTATTTT
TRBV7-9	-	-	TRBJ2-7	CASQGTSLYEQYF	TGTGCCAGCCAGGGGACGAGCCTCTACGAGCAGTACTTC
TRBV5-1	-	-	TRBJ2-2	CASSLGDRELFF	TGCGCCAGCAGCTTGGGCGATCGGGAGCTGTTTTTT
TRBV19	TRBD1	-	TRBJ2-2	CASMRGQVSGELFF	TGTGCCAGCATGAGGGGACAGGTCAGCGGGGAGCTGTTTTTT